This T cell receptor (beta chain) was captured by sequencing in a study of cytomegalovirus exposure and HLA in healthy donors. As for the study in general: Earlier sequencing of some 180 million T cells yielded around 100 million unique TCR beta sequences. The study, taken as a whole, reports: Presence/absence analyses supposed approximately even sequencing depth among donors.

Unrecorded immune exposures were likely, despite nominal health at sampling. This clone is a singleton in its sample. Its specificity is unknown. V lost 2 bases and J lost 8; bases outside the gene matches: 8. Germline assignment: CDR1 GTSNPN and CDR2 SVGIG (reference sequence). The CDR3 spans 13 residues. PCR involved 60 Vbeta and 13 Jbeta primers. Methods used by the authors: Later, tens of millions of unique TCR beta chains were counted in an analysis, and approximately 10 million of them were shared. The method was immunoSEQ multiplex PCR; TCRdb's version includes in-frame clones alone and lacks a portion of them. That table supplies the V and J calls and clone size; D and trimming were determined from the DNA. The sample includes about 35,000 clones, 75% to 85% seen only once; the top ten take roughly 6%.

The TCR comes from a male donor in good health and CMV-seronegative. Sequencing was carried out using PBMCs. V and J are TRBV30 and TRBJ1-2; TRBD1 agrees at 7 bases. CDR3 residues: CAWSYNRGEGYTF. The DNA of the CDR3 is TGTGCCTGGAGTTATAACAGGGGCGAGGGCTACACCTTC.